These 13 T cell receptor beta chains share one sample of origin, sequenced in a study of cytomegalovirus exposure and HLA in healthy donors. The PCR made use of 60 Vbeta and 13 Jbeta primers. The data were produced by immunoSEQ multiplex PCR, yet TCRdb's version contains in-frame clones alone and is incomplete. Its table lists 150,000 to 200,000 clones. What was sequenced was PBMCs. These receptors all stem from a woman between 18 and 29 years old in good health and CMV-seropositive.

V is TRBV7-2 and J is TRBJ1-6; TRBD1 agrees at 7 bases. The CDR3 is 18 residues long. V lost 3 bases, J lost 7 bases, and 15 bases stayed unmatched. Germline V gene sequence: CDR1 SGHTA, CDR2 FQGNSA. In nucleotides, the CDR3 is TGTGCCAGCAGCTTCCGCCCCCCCGCAGGGGGGCCCAATTCACCCCTCCACTTT. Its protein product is CASSFRPPAGGPNSPLHF. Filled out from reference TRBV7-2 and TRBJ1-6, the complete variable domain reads GAGVSQSPSNKVTEKGKDVELRCDPISGHTALYWYRQSLGQGLEFLIYFQGNSAPDKSGLPSDRFSAERTGGSVSTLTIQRTQQEDSAVYLCASSFRPPAGGPNSPLHFGNGTRLTVT.

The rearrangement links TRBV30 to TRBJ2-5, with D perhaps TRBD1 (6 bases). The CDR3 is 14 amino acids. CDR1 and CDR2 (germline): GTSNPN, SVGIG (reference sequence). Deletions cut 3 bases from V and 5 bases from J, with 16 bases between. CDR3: CAWRFSGVRETQYF. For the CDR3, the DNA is TGTGCCTGGAGATTCTCAGGGGTCAGGGAGACCCAGTACTTC.

CDR3 DNA sequence: TGTGCCACCAGCAGTCCGACTAACACCGGGGAGCTGTTTTTT. Its translation is CATSSPTNTGELFF. This chain links TRBV15 with TRBJ2-2; D is unclear. The CDR3 sequence is 14 residues long. Trimming removed 3 bases at V and 2 bases at J, with 7 bases between. CDR1 and CDR2 (germline): LNHNV, YYDKDF (reference sequence).

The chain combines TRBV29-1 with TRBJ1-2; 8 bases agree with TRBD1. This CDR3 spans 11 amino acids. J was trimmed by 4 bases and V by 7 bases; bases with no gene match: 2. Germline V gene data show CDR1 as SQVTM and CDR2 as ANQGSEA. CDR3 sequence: CSAQGVYGYTF. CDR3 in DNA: TGCAGCGCACAGGGGGTCTATGGCTACACCTTC.

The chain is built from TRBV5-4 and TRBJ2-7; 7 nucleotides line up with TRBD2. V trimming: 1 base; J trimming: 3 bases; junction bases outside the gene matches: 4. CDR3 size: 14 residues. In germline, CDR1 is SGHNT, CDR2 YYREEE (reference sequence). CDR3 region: CASSLLGGDYEQYF. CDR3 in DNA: TGTGCCAGCAGCTTGCTGGGGGGGGACTACGAGCAGTACTTC.

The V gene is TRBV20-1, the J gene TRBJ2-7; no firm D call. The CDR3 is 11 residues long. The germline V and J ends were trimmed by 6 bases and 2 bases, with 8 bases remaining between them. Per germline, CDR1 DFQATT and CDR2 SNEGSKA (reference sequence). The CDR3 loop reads CSAARTYEQYF. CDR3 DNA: TGCAGTGCGGCAAGAACCTACGAGCAGTACTTC.

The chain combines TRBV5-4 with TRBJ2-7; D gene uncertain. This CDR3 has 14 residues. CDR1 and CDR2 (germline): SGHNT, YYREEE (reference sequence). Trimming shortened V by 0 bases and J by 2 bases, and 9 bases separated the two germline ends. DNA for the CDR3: TGTGCCAGCAGCTTGGCCCAGATCCCCTACGAGCAGTACTTC. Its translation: CASSLAQIPYEQYF.

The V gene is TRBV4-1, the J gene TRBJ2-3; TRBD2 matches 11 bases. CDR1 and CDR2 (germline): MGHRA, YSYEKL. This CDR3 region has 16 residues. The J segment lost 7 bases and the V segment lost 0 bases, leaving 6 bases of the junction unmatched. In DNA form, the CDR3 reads TGCGCCAGCAGCCAAGATAGCGGGGGGGGTCAATATACGCAGTATTTT. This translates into CASSQDSGGGQYTQYF.

The CDR3 DNA follows: TGTGCCAGCAGCCAAGCGGGGGGGCGTTTCACAGATACGCAGTATTTT. Encoded protein: CASSQAGGRFTDTQYF. The genes are TRBV14 and TRBJ2-3, with 8 bases lining up with TRBD2. Unmatched junction bases numbered 5, after V lost 1 base and J lost 2 bases. The length of the CDR3 is 16 residues. Looked up from germline, CDR1 is SGHDN and CDR2 is FVKESK. Full variable domain (rest looked up from reference TRBV14 and TRBJ2-3): EAGVTQFPSHSVIEKGQTVTLRCDPISGHDNLYWYRRVMGKEIKFLLHFVKESKQDESGMPNNRFLAERTGGTYSTLKVQPAELEDSGVYFCASSQAGGRFTDTQYFGPGTRLTVL.

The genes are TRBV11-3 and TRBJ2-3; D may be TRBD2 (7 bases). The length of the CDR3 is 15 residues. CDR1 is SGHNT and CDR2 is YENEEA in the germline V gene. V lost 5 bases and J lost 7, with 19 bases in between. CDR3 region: CASSREGDYLYTQYF. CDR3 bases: TGTGCCAGCAGCCGCGAGGGGGACTACCTATATACGCAGTATTTT.

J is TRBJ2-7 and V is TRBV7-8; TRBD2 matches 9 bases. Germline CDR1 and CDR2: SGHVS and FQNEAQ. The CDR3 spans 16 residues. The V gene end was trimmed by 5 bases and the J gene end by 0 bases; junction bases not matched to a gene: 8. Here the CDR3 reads CASSHRLAESSYEQYF. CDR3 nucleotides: TGTGCCAGCAGCCACCGACTAGCGGAAAGCTCCTACGAGCAGTACTTC.

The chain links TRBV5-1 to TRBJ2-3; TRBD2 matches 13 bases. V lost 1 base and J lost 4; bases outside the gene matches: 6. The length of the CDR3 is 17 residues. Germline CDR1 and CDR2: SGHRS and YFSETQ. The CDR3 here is CASSLSLAGGTSDTQYF. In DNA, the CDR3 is TGCGCCAGCAGCTTGTCACTAGCGGGGGGGACGTCAGATACGCAGTATTTT.

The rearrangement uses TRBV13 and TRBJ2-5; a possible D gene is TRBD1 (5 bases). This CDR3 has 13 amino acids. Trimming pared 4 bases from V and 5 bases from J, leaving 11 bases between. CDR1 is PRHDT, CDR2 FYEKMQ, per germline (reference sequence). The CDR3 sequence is CASSSIKGETQYF. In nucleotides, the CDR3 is TGTGCCAGCAGCTCCATAAAGGGGGAGACCCAGTACTTC.